Listed here is a single T cell receptor beta chain. Method: immunoSEQ multiplex PCR; TCRdb's copy keeps in-frame clones and lacks some. The table includes roughly 500,000 clones, roughly nine tenths detected once. This entry is derived from a study of blood T cell repertoires in COVID-19. This CDR3 has 12 amino acids. Germline trimming cut 4 bases from V and 8 bases from J; bases unmatched to any gene: 2. Germline V gives CDR1 SGHTA, CDR2 FQGNSA. Study members were between 18 and 89 years old and lived in 24 US regions. Two negative PCRs, clearance, or symptom resolution characterized the recovered Cohort 3 donors.

The source of this sequence is an older woman who had recovered from COVID-19. Sequencing was performed on PBMCs or T cells enriched from blood (not recorded which). This rearrangement joins TRBV7-2 to TRBJ1-1; 9 bases match TRBD1. CDR3 sequence: CASSWDRDEAFF. DNA of the CDR3: TGTGCCAGCAGCTGGGACAGGGACGAAGCTTTCTTT.